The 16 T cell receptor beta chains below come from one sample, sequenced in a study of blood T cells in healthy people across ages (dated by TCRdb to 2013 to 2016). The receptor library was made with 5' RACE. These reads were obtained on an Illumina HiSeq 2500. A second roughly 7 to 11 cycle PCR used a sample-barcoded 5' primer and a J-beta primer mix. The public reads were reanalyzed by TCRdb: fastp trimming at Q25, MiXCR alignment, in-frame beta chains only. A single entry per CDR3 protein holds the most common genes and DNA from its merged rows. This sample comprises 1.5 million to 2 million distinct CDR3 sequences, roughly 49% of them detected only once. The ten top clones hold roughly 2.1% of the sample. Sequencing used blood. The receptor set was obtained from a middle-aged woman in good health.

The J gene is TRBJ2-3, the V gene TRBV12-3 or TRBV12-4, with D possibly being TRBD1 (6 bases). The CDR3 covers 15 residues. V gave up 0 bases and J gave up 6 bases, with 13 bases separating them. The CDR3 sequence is CASSLAAGVRDTQYF. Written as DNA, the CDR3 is TGTGCCAGCAGTTTAGCGGCAGGGGTAAGGGATACGCAGTATTTT.

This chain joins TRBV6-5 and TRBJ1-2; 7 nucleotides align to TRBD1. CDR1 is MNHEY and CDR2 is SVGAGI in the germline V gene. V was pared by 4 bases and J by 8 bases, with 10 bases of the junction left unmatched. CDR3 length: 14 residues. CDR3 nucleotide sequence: TGTGCCAGCAGTTTCGGACAGGAAGGGAGGGGCTACACCTTC. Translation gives CASSFGQEGRGYTF.

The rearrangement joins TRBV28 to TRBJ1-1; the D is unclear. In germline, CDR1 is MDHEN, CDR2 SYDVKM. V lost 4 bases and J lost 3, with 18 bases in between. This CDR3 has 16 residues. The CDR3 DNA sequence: TGTGCCAGCAGTTCCCACTACAGTCGACGGGACACTGAAGCTTTCTTT. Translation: CASSSHYSRRDTEAFF. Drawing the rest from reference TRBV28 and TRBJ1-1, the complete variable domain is DVKVTQSSRYLVKRTGEKVFLECVQDMDHENMFWYRQDPGLGLRLIYFSYDVKMKEKGDIPEGYSVSREKKERFSLILESASTNQTSMYLCASSSHYSRRDTEAFFGQGTRLTVV.

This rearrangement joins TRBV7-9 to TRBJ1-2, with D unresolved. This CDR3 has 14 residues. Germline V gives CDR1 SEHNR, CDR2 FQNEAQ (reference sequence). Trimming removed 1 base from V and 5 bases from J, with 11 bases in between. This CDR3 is CASSLEGPPYGYTF. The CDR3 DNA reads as TGTGCCAGCAGCTTAGAAGGGCCACCATATGGCTACACCTTC.

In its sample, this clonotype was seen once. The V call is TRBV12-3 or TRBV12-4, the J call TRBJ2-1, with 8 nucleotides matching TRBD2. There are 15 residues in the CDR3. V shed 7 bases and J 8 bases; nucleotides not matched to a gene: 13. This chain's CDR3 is CASTDRGGRRDEQFF. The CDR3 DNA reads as TGTGCCAGCACCGACCGCGGGGGGAGGAGGGATGAGCAGTTCTTC.

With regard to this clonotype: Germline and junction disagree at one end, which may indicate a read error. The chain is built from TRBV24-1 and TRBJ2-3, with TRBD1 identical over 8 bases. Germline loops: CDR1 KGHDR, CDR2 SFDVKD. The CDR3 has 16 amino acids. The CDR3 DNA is TGTGCCACCAGTGATGGGGGACAGGCGAGCACGGATACGCAGTATTTT. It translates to CATSDGGQASTDTQYF.

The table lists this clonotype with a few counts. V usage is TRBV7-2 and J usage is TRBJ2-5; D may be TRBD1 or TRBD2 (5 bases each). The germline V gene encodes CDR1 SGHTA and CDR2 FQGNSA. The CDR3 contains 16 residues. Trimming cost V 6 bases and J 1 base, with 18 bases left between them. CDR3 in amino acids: CASRDSPRGSQETQYF. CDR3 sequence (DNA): TGTGCCAGCAGGGATTCCCCCCGGGGCAGCCAAGAGACCCAGTACTTC.

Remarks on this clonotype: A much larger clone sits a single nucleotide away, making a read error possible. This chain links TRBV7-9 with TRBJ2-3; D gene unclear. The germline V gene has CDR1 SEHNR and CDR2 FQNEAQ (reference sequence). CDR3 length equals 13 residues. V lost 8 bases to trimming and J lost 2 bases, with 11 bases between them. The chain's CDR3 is CASPRLTTDTQYF. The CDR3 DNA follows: TGTGCCAGCCCCCGACTCACCACAGATACGCAGTATTTT.

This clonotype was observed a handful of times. CDR3 DNA sequence: TGTGCCATCATGACAGGGTTGGGCGAGCAGTACTTC. This sequence encodes CAIMTGLGEQYF. V usage is TRBV6-5 and J usage is TRBJ2-4, with 7 bases matching TRBD1. The tail of the sequence fits TRBJ2-7 better, so the J call may be wrong. This CDR3 contains 12 residues. CDR1 is MNHEY, CDR2 SVGAGI, per germline.

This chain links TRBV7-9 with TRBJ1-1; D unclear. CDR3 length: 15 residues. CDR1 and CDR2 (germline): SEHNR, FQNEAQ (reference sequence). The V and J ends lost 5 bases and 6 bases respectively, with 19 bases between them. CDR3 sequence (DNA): TGTGCCAGCAGCCCAGCCCGGAACCTAGACGCTGAAGCTTTCTTT. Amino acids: CASSPARNLDAEAFF.

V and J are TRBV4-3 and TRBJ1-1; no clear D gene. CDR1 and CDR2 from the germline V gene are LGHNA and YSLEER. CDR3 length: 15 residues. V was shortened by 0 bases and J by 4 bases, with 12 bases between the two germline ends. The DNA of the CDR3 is TGCGCCAGCAGCCAAGACCTAATACTGGTCACTGAAGCTTTCTTT. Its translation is CASSQDLILVTEAFF.

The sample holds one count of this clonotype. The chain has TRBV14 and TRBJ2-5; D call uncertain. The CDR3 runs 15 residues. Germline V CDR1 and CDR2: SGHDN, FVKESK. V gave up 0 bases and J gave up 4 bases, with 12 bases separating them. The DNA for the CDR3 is TGTGCCAGCAGCCAAGAGGCGAAAGGAGTAGAGACCCAGTACTTC. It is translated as CASSQEAKGVETQYF.

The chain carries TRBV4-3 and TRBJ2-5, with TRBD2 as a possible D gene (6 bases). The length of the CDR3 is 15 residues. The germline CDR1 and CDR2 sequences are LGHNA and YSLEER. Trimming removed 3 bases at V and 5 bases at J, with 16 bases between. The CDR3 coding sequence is TGCGCCAGCAGCCATGATAGCGGCCCGGGGGAGACCCAGTACTTC. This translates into CASSHDSGPGETQYF.

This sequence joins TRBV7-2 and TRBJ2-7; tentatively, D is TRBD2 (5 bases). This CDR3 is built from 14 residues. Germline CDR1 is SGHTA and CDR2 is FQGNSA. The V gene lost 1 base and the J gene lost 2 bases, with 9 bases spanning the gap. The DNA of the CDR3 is TGTGCCAGCAGCTTAGTCGGGGAGACCTACGAGCAGTACTTC. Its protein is CASSLVGETYEQYF.

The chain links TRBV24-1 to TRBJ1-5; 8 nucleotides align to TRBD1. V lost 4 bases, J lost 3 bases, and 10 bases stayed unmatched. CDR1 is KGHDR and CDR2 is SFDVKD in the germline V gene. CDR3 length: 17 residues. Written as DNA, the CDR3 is TGTGCCACCAGTGACCAATCCGGGACAGGCTCCAATCAGCCCCAGCATTTT. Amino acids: CATSDQSGTGSNQPQHF.

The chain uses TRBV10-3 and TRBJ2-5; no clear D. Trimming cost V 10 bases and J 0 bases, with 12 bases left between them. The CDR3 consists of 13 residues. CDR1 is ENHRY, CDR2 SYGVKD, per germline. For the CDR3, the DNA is TGTGCCACTGGGGAACCGAACCAAGAGACCCAGTACTTC. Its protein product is CATGEPNQETQYF.